Listed here is a single T cell receptor beta chain. Its target is unknown. This specimen comes from a study of CD8+CD57+ T cells in acquired aplastic anemia. For the study at large: Sorted cells (CD4+ and CD8+) yielded DNA amounts that averaged around 3.5 ug. Findings of the study overall: Approximately 30 was the count of CD8+ CDR3 sequences that patients shared with controls. With respect to CD8+ Simpson's diversity, patients and controls did not differ significantly.

Patients picked for sequencing had shown CD8+CD57+ cell expansion detected by flow cytometry. Patient blood was sampled before any therapy had been received. Profiling of TCR beta VDJ combinations and CDR3 sequences used genomic DNA as template. A single record per CDR3 protein comes from TCRdb applying MiXCR to the reads. The sample has 150,000 to 200,000 distinct CDR3 sequences, about 50% seen once; the top ten hold about 31%. Germline V CDR1 and CDR2: SNHLY, FYNNEI. The CDR3 contains 13 residues. Trimming removed 6 bases at V and 0 bases at J, with 6 bases between. The sequence was obtained from a human donor with aplastic anemia. The gene calls are TRBV2 and TRBJ1-5; tentative D call: TRBD1 (6 bases). The sequenced sample consisted of sorted CD4+, CD8+, or CD8+CD57+ T cells (not recorded which) from PBMCs. CDR3: CASRTGSNQPQHF. The CDR3 DNA reads as TGTGCCAGCAGGACAGGTAGCAATCAGCCCCAGCATTTT.